A selection of T cell receptor beta chains follows, all from one sample in a study of blood T cells in healthy people across ages. MiXCR, run by TCRdb on the 5' RACE reads, gives a single entry per CDR3 protein. The data show under 2,000,000 distinct CDR3 sequences, around 48% seen once. The source material was blood. The receptor source for this set is a woman in her forties in good health. Each CDR3 is given with its conserved first and last residue. Each record gives: J gene, clone size, V gene, D gene, CDR3 protein, CDR3 DNA. A D gene is named only where the DNA matches it firmly. The size entry is marked missing in some rows and otherwise reads once, few, many or a size class.

j_call: TRBJ2-3; clone_size: few; v_call: TRBV19; d_call: .; cdr3_aa: CASSMDRDTQYF; cdr3_nt: TGTGCCAGTAGTATGGACCGAGATACGCAGTATTTT
j_call: TRBJ2-4; clone_size: .; v_call: TRBV12-3/TRBV12-4; d_call: .; cdr3_aa: CASSLGSRGRGKNIQYF; cdr3_nt: TGTGCCAGCAGTTTGGGTTCGAGAGGGCGAGGCAAAAACATTCAGTACTTC
j_call: TRBJ2-1; clone_size: .; v_call: TRBV12-3/TRBV12-4; d_call: TRBD2; cdr3_aa: CASTSSGVNNEQFF; cdr3_nt: TGTGCCAGCACTAGTAGCGGGGTAAACAATGAGCAGTTCTTC
j_call: TRBJ2-7; clone_size: .; v_call: TRBV15; d_call: .; cdr3_aa: CATSRDKRRPYEQYF; cdr3_nt: TGTGCCACCAGCAGAGATAAGCGGAGGCCCTACGAGCAGTACTTC
j_call: TRBJ2-1; clone_size: .; v_call: TRBV18; d_call: .; cdr3_aa: CASSPGGPGLDNEQFF; cdr3_nt: TGTGCCAGCTCACCCGGGGGTCCGGGACTTGACAATGAGCAGTTCTTC
j_call: TRBJ2-3; clone_size: .; v_call: TRBV18; d_call: .; cdr3_aa: CASSPPKSARDTQYF; cdr3_nt: TGTGCCAGCTCACCTCCGAAGTCGGCGCGGGATACGCAGTATTTT
j_call: TRBJ2-4; clone_size: .; v_call: TRBV20-1; d_call: TRBD1; cdr3_aa: CSAFTGGAIQYF; cdr3_nt: TGCAGTGCTTTTACAGGGGGCGCCATTCAGTACTTC
j_call: TRBJ2-4; clone_size: .; v_call: TRBV5-1; d_call: TRBD1; cdr3_aa: CASSLAGQALNIQYF; cdr3_nt: TGCGCCAGCAGCTTGGCCGGACAGGCCCTGAACATTCAGTACTTC
j_call: TRBJ1-1; clone_size: .; v_call: TRBV7-2; d_call: .; cdr3_aa: CASSLGHLLEAFF; cdr3_nt: TGTGCCAGCAGCTTAGGACACCTACTAGAAGCTTTCTTT
j_call: TRBJ1-1; clone_size: few; v_call: TRBV6-6; d_call: .; cdr3_aa: CASSVTGEAFF; cdr3_nt: TGTGCCAGCAGTGTCACAGGGGAAGCTTTCTTT
j_call: TRBJ2-4; clone_size: .; v_call: TRBV20-1; d_call: TRBD2; cdr3_aa: CSAARGLAALAKNIQYF; cdr3_nt: TGCAGTGCGGCGAGGGGACTAGCGGCTCTAGCCAAAAACATTCAGTACTTC
j_call: TRBJ2-7; clone_size: .; v_call: TRBV13; d_call: .; cdr3_aa: CASSSRDPRAGDEQYF; cdr3_nt: TGTGCCAGCAGCAGCCGGGACCCCAGGGCAGGCGACGAGCAGTACTTC
j_call: TRBJ2-3; clone_size: .; v_call: TRBV4-2; d_call: .; cdr3_aa: CASSQYRGGDIDTQYF; cdr3_nt: TGTGCCAGCAGCCAATACAGGGGAGGTGACATAGATACGCAGTATTTT
j_call: TRBJ2-4; clone_size: .; v_call: TRBV27; d_call: .; cdr3_aa: CASSPDSEVVAKNIQYF; cdr3_nt: TGTGCCAGCAGTCCCGACTCAGAGGTAGTAGCCAAAAACATTCAGTACTTC
j_call: TRBJ2-1; clone_size: many; v_call: TRBV12-3/TRBV12-4; d_call: .; cdr3_aa: CASSLGANEQFF; cdr3_nt: TGTGCCAGCAGCTTAGGGGCCAATGAGCAGTTCTTC
j_call: TRBJ2-3; clone_size: .; v_call: TRBV7-2; d_call: .; cdr3_aa: CASTPLLDTQYF; cdr3_nt: TGTGCCAGCACCCCTCTGTTAGATACGCAGTATTTT
j_call: TRBJ1-2; clone_size: few; v_call: TRBV20-1; d_call: .; cdr3_aa: CSASPGTVYTF; cdr3_nt: TGCAGTGCTTCCCCCGGGACGGTCTACACCTTC
j_call: TRBJ2-1; clone_size: .; v_call: TRBV20-1; d_call: TRBD2; cdr3_aa: CSASGAGGFNEQFF; cdr3_nt: TGCAGTGCTAGCGGAGCGGGGGGGTTTAATGAGCAGTTCTTC
j_call: TRBJ2-1; clone_size: once; v_call: TRBV10-2; d_call: TRBD1; cdr3_aa: CASSVATGLNEQFF; cdr3_nt: TGCGCCAGCAGTGTGGCGACAGGGTTGAATGAGCAGTTCTTC
j_call: TRBJ2-5; clone_size: .; v_call: TRBV25-1; d_call: .; cdr3_aa: CASSDFPGLTRGNEQYF; cdr3_nt: TGTGCCAGCAGTGATTTTCCCGGGTTAACCAGGGGTAATGAGCAGTACTTC
j_call: TRBJ1-2; clone_size: .; v_call: TRBV4-3; d_call: .; cdr3_aa: CASSQDNEGAYGYTF; cdr3_nt: TGCGCCAGCAGCCAAGACAACGAAGGGGCCTATGGCTACACCTTC
j_call: TRBJ1-2; clone_size: .; v_call: TRBV29-1; d_call: .; cdr3_aa: CSVERPGGYGYTF; cdr3_nt: TGCAGCGTTGAACGTCCCGGGGGCTATGGCTACACCTTC
j_call: TRBJ2-3; clone_size: .; v_call: TRBV9; d_call: .; cdr3_aa: CASSVGEVGTQYF; cdr3_nt: TGTGCCAGCAGCGTAGGGGAGGTGGGTACGCAGTATTTT
j_call: TRBJ2-1; clone_size: few; v_call: TRBV6-2/TRBV6-3; d_call: .; cdr3_aa: CASSYSSVITNEQFF; cdr3_nt: TGTGCCAGCAGTTACTCGTCGGTAATAACCAATGAGCAGTTCTTC
j_call: TRBJ2-7; clone_size: .; v_call: TRBV20-1; d_call: .; cdr3_aa: CSAIRRRTYEQYF; cdr3_nt: TGCAGTGCTATCCGCCGGCGGACCTACGAGCAGTACTTC
j_call: TRBJ1-5; clone_size: once; v_call: TRBV6-6; d_call: TRBD1; cdr3_aa: CASSPQGSDQPQHF; cdr3_nt: TGTGCCAGCAGTCCACAGGGGTCAGATCAGCCCCAGCATTTT
j_call: TRBJ1-3; clone_size: .; v_call: TRBV7-2; d_call: .; cdr3_aa: CASSLIRAAGNSGNTIYF; cdr3_nt: TGTGCCAGCAGCTTAATACGGGCCGCAGGGAACTCTGGAAACACCATATATTTT
j_call: TRBJ1-4; clone_size: .; v_call: TRBV4-1; d_call: TRBD1; cdr3_aa: CASSQETGQVNEKLFF; cdr3_nt: TGCGCCAGCAGCCAAGAAACGGGACAGGTTAATGAAAAACTGTTTTTT
j_call: TRBJ2-5; clone_size: few; v_call: TRBV7-2; d_call: .; cdr3_aa: CASAAYQETQYF; cdr3_nt: TGTGCCAGCGCGGCGTACCAAGAGACCCAGTACTTC
j_call: TRBJ2-5; clone_size: .; v_call: TRBV25-1; d_call: TRBD2; cdr3_aa: CASSDLGGMETQYF; cdr3_nt: TGTGCCAGCAGTGATTTGGGGGGGATGGAGACCCAGTACTTC
j_call: TRBJ1-1; clone_size: few; v_call: TRBV28; d_call: .; cdr3_aa: CASSQPRGRGTEAFF; cdr3_nt: TGTGCCAGCAGCCAACCTCGGGGGAGAGGCACTGAAGCTTTCTTT
j_call: TRBJ2-1; clone_size: .; v_call: TRBV6-6; d_call: TRBD2; cdr3_aa: CASSYSNGRMRNNEQFF; cdr3_nt: TGTGCCAGCAGTTACTCAAACGGGAGGATGAGAAACAATGAGCAGTTCTTC
j_call: TRBJ2-1; clone_size: many; v_call: TRBV29-1; d_call: .; cdr3_aa: CSVGDNYNEQFF; cdr3_nt: TGCAGCGTTGGGGATAACTACAATGAGCAGTTCTTC
j_call: TRBJ2-5; clone_size: .; v_call: TRBV12-3/TRBV12-4; d_call: .; cdr3_aa: CASIRTPPGYQETQYF; cdr3_nt: TGTGCCAGCATCCGCACGCCCCCAGGGTACCAAGAGACCCAGTACTTC
j_call: TRBJ1-2; clone_size: .; v_call: TRBV15; d_call: .; cdr3_aa: CATSRDPATYGYTF; cdr3_nt: TGTGCCACCAGCAGAGATCCGGCGACCTATGGCTACACCTTC
j_call: TRBJ2-1; clone_size: .; v_call: TRBV4-3; d_call: TRBD2; cdr3_aa: CVSSQETGGAWDEQFF; cdr3_nt: TGCGTCAGCAGCCAAGAGACCGGGGGGGCTTGGGATGAGCAGTTCTTC
j_call: TRBJ2-6; clone_size: few; v_call: TRBV4-2; d_call: .; cdr3_aa: CASSLQGKKGSGANVLTF; cdr3_nt: TGTGCCAGCAGCCTACAGGGCAAGAAAGGCTCTGGGGCCAACGTCCTGACTTTC
j_call: TRBJ2-1; clone_size: .; v_call: TRBV29-1; d_call: .; cdr3_aa: CSHSPGVMNEQFF; cdr3_nt: TGCAGCCATAGTCCAGGGGTCATGAATGAGCAGTTCTTC
j_call: TRBJ1-6; clone_size: once; v_call: TRBV21-1; d_call: .; cdr3_aa: CASSKVGGLDNSPLHF; cdr3_nt: TGTGCCAGCAGCAAAGTGGGGGGACTCGATAATTCACCCCTCCACTTT
j_call: TRBJ2-1; clone_size: .; v_call: TRBV9; d_call: TRBD1; cdr3_aa: CASSVRTGGIDGQFF; cdr3_nt: TGTGCCAGCAGCGTTCGGACAGGGGGAATAGACGGGCAGTTCTTC
j_call: TRBJ2-1; clone_size: .; v_call: TRBV2; d_call: .; cdr3_aa: CASSGGSARQGEQFF; cdr3_nt: TGTGCCAGCTCAGGGGGGTCAGCCCGGCAGGGTGAGCAGTTCTTC
j_call: TRBJ2-5; clone_size: .; v_call: TRBV29-1; d_call: .; cdr3_aa: CSVVRERETQYF; cdr3_nt: TGCAGCGTCGTCCGAGAACGGGAGACCCAGTACTTC
j_call: TRBJ1-2; clone_size: .; v_call: TRBV7-2; d_call: .; cdr3_aa: CASSPSGGPYGYTF; cdr3_nt: TGTGCCAGCAGCCCGTCGGGCGGGCCGTATGGCTACACCTTC
j_call: TRBJ2-1; clone_size: few; v_call: TRBV4-1; d_call: TRBD1; cdr3_aa: CASSQGGTGGGRNEQFF; cdr3_nt: TGCGCCAGCAGCCAAGGGGGGACAGGGGGCGGTAGGAATGAGCAGTTCTTC
j_call: TRBJ2-3; clone_size: .; v_call: TRBV24-1; d_call: TRBD2; cdr3_aa: CATSETAGDGTDTQYF; cdr3_nt: TGTGCCACCAGTGAAACAGCGGGAGACGGCACAGATACGCAGTATTTT
j_call: TRBJ1-5; clone_size: .; v_call: TRBV7-9; d_call: .; cdr3_aa: CVSSTGGINQPQHF; cdr3_nt: TGTGTCAGCAGCACCGGGGGAATCAATCAGCCCCAGCATTTT
j_call: TRBJ2-3; clone_size: .; v_call: TRBV7-2; d_call: TRBD2; cdr3_aa: CASSLFAGDRTDTQYF; cdr3_nt: TGTGCCAGCAGCTTATTTGCGGGGGACCGCACAGATACGCAGTATTTT
j_call: TRBJ1-5; clone_size: .; v_call: TRBV6-5; d_call: .; cdr3_aa: CASSPARLNQPQHF; cdr3_nt: TGTGCCAGCAGCCCCGCGCGGCTCAATCAGCCCCAGCATTTT
j_call: TRBJ2-5; clone_size: few; v_call: TRBV14; d_call: .; cdr3_aa: CASSYGALMETQYF; cdr3_nt: TGTGCCAGCAGCTACGGGGCCCTGATGGAGACCCAGTACTTC
j_call: TRBJ2-5; clone_size: .; v_call: TRBV6-5; d_call: .; cdr3_aa: CASSYGNQETQSF; cdr3_nt: TGTGCCAGCAGTTACGGGAATCAAGAGACCCAGTCCTTC